A single sample gave rise to the 18 T cell receptor beta chains below, sequenced in a study of cytomegalovirus exposure and HLA in healthy donors. PCR employed 60 Vbeta and 13 Jbeta primers. This table comes from immunoSEQ multiplex PCR, and its TCRdb copy is limited to in-frame clones, with some not included. This repertoire shows approximately 180,000 clones, about four fifths found once; its top ten account for 1.5% to 2%. The sequenced sample was PBMCs. All receptors come from a woman between 18 and 29 years old in good health and CMV-seronegative.

The chain carries TRBV2 and TRBJ2-7; the D is unclear. CDR3 size: 13 residues. Germline loops: CDR1 SNHLY, CDR2 FYNNEI. The V end lost 7 bases, the J end lost 5 bases, and 15 bases lay between the germline ends. CDR3 in amino acids: CASNQLEANEQYV. The CDR3 coding sequence is TGTGCCAGCAACCAACTCGAGGCAAACGAGCAGTACGTC.

CDR3 bases: TGCAGCGTTACGACTAGCTCCTACGAGCAGTACGTC. It is translated as CSVTTSSYEQYV. The J gene is TRBJ2-7, the V gene TRBV29-1; tentative D call: TRBD2 (6 bases). V lost 5 bases, J lost 0 bases, and 8 bases lay in between. The germline V gene has CDR1 SQVTM and CDR2 ANQGSEA. The CDR3 runs 12 residues.

This chain uses TRBV7-2 with TRBJ2-5; 8 bases are a match to TRBD2. The DNA matches TRBJ2-7 better at its end, which makes the J call doubtful. This CDR3 has 15 amino acids. Germline V gene data show CDR1 as SGHTA and CDR2 as FQGNSA. CDR3 region: CASSLTSGRGAEQYF. The DNA for the CDR3 is TGTGCCAGCAGCTTAACAAGCGGGAGAGGGGCCGAGCAGTACTTC.

The V gene is TRBV18, the J gene TRBJ2-7; 9 nucleotides agree with TRBD1. Per the germline V gene, CDR1 is KGHSH and CDR2 is LQKENI. The CDR3 has 14 residues. V was clipped by 2 bases and J by 4 bases; unmatched bases: 3. CDR3 nucleotides: TGTGCCAGCTCACCAGACAGGGGGACTTACGAGCAGTACTTC. This gives the protein CASSPDRGTYEQYF.

V usage is TRBV18 and J usage is TRBJ2-2; 8 nucleotides align to TRBD1. CDR1 and CDR2 (germline): KGHSH, LQKENI. The CDR3 has 16 residues. J gave up 0 bases and V 5 bases, and 5 bases lay outside the gene matches. This CDR3 is CASSKRQGTNTGELFF. CDR3 in DNA: TGTGCCAGCTCAAAGAGACAGGGGACGAACACCGGGGAGCTGTTTTTT.

The V gene is TRBV10-3, the J gene TRBJ1-1; weak D call: TRBD1 (5 bases). V was cut by 4 bases and J by 6 bases, with 9 bases left in between. CDR3 length equals 12 residues. The germline CDR1 and CDR2 sequences are ENHRY and SYGVKD. DNA of the CDR3: TGTGCCATCAGTGGGGGGGAGGCTGAAGCTTTCTTT. This codes for CAISGGEAEAFF.

The CDR3 region has the DNA TGTGCCTGGAGTCGGGGTAGCGGATCCTACAATGAGCAGTTCTTC. Amino acid sequence: CAWSRGSGSYNEQFF. V gene TRBV30 combines with J gene TRBJ2-1, with a weak D call TRBD2 (6 bases). The CDR3 spans 15 residues. The germline V and J ends were trimmed by 2 bases and 1 base, with 12 bases remaining between them. Germline V gene lookup returns CDR1 GTSNPN and CDR2 SVGIG (reference sequence). Drawing the rest from reference TRBV30 and TRBJ2-1, the complete variable domain is SQTIHQWPATLVQPVGSPLSLECTVEGTSNPNLYWYRQAAGRGLQLLFYSVGIGQISSEVPQNLSASRPQDRQFILSSKKLLLSDSGFYLCAWSRGSGSYNEQFFGPGTRLTVL.

The chain is built from TRBV11-3 and TRBJ1-1, with D possibly matching TRBD1 (5 bases). Germline V gene lookup returns CDR1 SGHNT and CDR2 YENEEA. The V and J ends lost 5 bases and 4 bases respectively, with 11 bases between them. The CDR3 extends over 13 amino acids. In DNA, the CDR3 is TGTGCCAGCAGCGAAGACAGTCTCACTGAAGCTTTCTTT. This translates into CASSEDSLTEAFF.

The table lists this clone with a count of one. The V call is TRBV7-2, the J call TRBJ2-3; TRBD2 matches at 15 bases. There are 19 residues in the CDR3. Germline CDR1 is SGHTA and CDR2 is FQGNSA. With V trimmed by 5 bases and J by 4 bases, 13 bases remained unmatched. DNA of the CDR3: TGTGCCAGCAGCCCCAGGACTAGCGGGAGGGCCCTCATGGCAGATACGCAGTATTTT. Protein product: CASSPRTSGRALMADTQYF.

This chain uses TRBV19 with TRBJ2-6, with TRBD1 as a possible D gene (6 bases). Trimming cost V 3 bases and J 4 bases, with 10 bases left between them. The germline V gene encodes CDR1 LNHDA and CDR2 SQIVND (reference sequence). This CDR3 region has 15 residues. CDR3 sequence reads: CASSITGSGANVLTF. In nucleotides, the CDR3 is TGTGCCAGTAGTATTACAGGGTCGGGGGCCAACGTCCTGACTTTC.

V is TRBV9 and J is TRBJ2-3; D ambiguous. Trimming took off 4 bases at V and 4 bases at J, with 16 bases between the two ends. There are 15 residues in the CDR3. Germline loops: CDR1 SGDLS, CDR2 YYNGEE. The CDR3 loop reads CASSPRGWVSDTQYF. In DNA form, the CDR3 reads TGTGCCAGCAGCCCCAGAGGTTGGGTATCAGATACGCAGTATTTT.

This clone was detected only once. This chain links TRBV7-9 with TRBJ2-1; 16 bases fit TRBD2. V lost 2 bases and J lost 10; bases outside the gene matches: 8. CDR1 is SEHNR, CDR2 FQNEAQ, per germline (reference sequence). The CDR3 consists of 17 residues. This CDR3 is CASSLPGLAGGPVEQFF. For the CDR3, the DNA is TGTGCCAGCAGCTTACCGGGACTAGCGGGAGGGCCAGTCGAGCAGTTCTTC. The entire variable domain, with the rest obtained from reference TRBV7-9 and TRBJ2-1, is as follows: DTGVSQNPRHKITKRGQNVTFRCDPISEHNRLYWYRQTLGQGPEFLTYFQNEAQLEKSRLLSDRFSAERPKGSFSTLEIQRTEQGDSAMYLCASSLPGLAGGPVEQFFGPGTRLTVL.

The V call is TRBV6-5, the J call TRBJ1-2, with TRBD1 as a possible D gene (5 bases). Germline V gene sequence: CDR1 MNHEY, CDR2 SVGAGI. The CDR3 runs 15 residues. V was cut by 4 bases and J by 3 bases, with 15 bases left in between. CDR3 nucleotides: TGTGCCAGCAGTTTGGCGGGACCCTCGGACTATGGCTACACCTTC. Translating gives CASSLAGPSDYGYTF.

This clone has just one count. The chain recombines TRBV9 with TRBJ2-1; D uncertain. The CDR3 length is 13 residues. Trimming cost V 0 bases and J 8 bases, with 9 bases left between them. Germline CDR1 reads SGDLS; CDR2 reads YYNGEE. CDR3 coding DNA: TGTGCCAGCAGCGTAGGTGTCTTCCATGAGCAGTTCTTC. It specifies CASSVGVFHEQFF.

The chain joins TRBV6-5 to TRBJ2-6; tentatively, D is TRBD1 (6 bases). The V end lost 4 bases, the J end lost 0 bases, and 7 bases lay between the germline ends. This CDR3 is built from 15 residues. Germline lookup yields CDR1 MNHEY and CDR2 SVGAGI. CDR3 nucleotides: TGTGCCAGCAGTTCAGGGGCCTCTGGGGCCAACGTCCTGACTTTC. It is translated as CASSSGASGANVLTF.

To note about this clone: The sample contains more than one DNA sequence encoding this CDR3. This chain joins TRBV7-9 and TRBJ1-2; TRBD1 matches 9 bases. This CDR3 comprises 15 residues. CDR1 is SEHNR and CDR2 is FQNEAQ in the germline V gene (reference sequence). Trimming at V came to 8 bases and at J to 5 bases, leaving 12 bases not matched to a gene. The CDR3 DNA reads as TGTGCCAGCGCCCAGGGACAGGGCGCTGTTTATGGCTACACCTTC. Its translation is CASAQGQGAVYGYTF. The full variable domain, its missing parts supplied by reference TRBV7-9 and TRBJ1-2, is DTGVSQNPRHKITKRGQNVTFRCDPISEHNRLYWYRQTLGQGPEFLTYFQNEAQLEKSRLLSDRFSAERPKGSFSTLEIQRTEQGDSAMYLCASAQGQGAVYGYTFGSGTRLTVV.

The J gene is TRBJ2-3, the V gene TRBV7-6; D may be TRBD2 (6 bases). This CDR3 has 16 residues. Germline lookup yields CDR1 SGHVS and CDR2 FNYEAQ. Trimming pared 6 bases from V and 0 bases from J, leaving 16 bases between. The CDR3 protein is CASSQPSGTSTDTQYF. The CDR3 DNA is TGTGCCAGCAGTCAGCCCTCCGGGACTAGCACAGATACGCAGTATTTT.

This chain uses TRBV28 with TRBJ2-5; no definite D call. The CDR3 runs to 13 residues. V shed 6 bases and J shed 5 bases, with 13 bases lying between them. Germline assignment: CDR1 MDHEN and CDR2 SYDVKM. The CDR3 nucleotides read TGTGCCAGCAGCATCTTCCGCGGTGAGACCCAGTACTTC. This sequence encodes CASSIFRGETQYF. The whole variable domain, remainder taken from reference TRBV28 and TRBJ2-5, is DVKVTQSSRYLVKRTGEKVFLECVQDMDHENMFWYRQDPGLGLRLIYFSYDVKMKEKGDIPEGYSVSREKKERFSLILESASTNQTSMYLCASSIFRGETQYFGPGTRLLVL.